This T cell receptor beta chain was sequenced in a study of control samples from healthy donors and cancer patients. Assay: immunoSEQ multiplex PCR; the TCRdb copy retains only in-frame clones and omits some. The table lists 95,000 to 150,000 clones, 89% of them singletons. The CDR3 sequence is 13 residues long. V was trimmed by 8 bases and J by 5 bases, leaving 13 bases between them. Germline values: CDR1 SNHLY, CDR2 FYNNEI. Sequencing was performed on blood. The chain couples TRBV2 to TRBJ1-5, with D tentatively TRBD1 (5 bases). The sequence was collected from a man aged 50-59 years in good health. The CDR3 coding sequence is TGTGCCAGCGCCCGGGACTTAGATCAGCCCCAGCATTTT. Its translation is CASARDLDQPQHF.